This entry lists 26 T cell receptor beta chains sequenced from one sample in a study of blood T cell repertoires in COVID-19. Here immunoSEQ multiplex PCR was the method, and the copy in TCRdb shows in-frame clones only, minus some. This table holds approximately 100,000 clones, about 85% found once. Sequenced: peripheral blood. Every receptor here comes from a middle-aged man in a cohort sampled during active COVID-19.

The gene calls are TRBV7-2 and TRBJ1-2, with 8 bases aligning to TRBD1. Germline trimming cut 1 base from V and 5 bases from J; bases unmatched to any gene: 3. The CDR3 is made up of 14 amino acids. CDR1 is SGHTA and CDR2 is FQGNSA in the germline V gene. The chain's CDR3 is CASSLDRGAYGYTF. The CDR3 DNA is TGTGCCAGCAGCTTAGACAGGGGGGCGTATGGCTACACCTTC.

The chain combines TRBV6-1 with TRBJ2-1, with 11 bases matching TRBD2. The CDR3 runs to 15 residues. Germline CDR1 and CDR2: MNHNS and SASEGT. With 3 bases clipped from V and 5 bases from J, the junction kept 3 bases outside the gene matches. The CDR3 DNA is TGTGCCAGCAGTGAGGGGACTAGCGGAAACAATGAGCAGTTCTTC. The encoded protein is CASSEGTSGNNEQFF.

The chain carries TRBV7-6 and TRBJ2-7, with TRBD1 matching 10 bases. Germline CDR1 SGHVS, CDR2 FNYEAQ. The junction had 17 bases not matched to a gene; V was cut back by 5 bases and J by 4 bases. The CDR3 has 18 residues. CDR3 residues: CASSAPGQGPPFSYEQYF. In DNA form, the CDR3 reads TGTGCCAGCAGCGCGCCGGGACAGGGGCCACCTTTTTCGTACGAGCAGTACTTC.

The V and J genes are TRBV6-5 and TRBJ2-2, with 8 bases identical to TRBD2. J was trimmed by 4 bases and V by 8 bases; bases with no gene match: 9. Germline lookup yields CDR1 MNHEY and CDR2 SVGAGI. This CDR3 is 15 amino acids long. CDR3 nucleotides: TGTGCCAGCCGCGAGGGGCTAGCGGGCACCGGGGAGCTGTTTTTT. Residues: CASREGLAGTGELFF.

The CDR3 spells CASSPLSTDTQYF. CDR3 in DNA: TGTGCCAGCAGCCCCCTGAGCACAGATACGCAGTATTTT. The gene calls are TRBV7-9 and TRBJ2-3; D ambiguous. This CDR3 contains 13 residues. Trimming removed 5 bases from V and 0 bases from J, with 6 bases in between. Germline V CDR1 and CDR2: SEHNR, FQNEAQ (reference sequence).

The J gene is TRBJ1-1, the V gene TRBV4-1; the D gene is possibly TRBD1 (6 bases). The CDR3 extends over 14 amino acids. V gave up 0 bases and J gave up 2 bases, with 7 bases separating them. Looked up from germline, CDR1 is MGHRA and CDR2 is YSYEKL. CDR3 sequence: CASSQEDRNTEAFF. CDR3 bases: TGCGCCAGCAGCCAAGAGGACAGAAACACTGAAGCTTTCTTT.

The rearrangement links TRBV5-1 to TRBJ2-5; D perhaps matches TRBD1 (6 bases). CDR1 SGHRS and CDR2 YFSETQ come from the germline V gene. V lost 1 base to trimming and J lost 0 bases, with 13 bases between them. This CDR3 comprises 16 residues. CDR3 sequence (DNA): TGCGCCAGCAGCTTGTATCCAGGGGTAAACCAAGAGACCCAGTACTTC. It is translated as CASSLYPGVNQETQYF.

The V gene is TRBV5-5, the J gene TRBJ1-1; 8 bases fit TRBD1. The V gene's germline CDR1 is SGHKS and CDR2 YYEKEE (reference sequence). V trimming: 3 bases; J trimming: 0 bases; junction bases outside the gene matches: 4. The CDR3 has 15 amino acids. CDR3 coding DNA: TGTGCCAGCAGCTCTCGACAGGGGATGAACACTGAAGCTTTCTTT. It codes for CASSSRQGMNTEAFF.

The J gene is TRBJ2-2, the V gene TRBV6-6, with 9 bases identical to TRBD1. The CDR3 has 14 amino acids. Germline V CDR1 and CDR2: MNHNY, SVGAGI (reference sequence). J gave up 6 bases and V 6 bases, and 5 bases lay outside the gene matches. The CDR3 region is CASRYRGRAGELFF. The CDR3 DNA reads TGTGCCAGCAGATACAGGGGGCGAGCCGGGGAGCTGTTTTTT.

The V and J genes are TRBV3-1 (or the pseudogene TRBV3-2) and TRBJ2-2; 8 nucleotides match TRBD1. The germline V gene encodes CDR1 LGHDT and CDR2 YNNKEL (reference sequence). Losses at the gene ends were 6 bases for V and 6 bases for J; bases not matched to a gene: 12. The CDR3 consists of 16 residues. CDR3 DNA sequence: TGTGCCAGCAGTCGAACGACAGGGGTCGGATCCGGGGAGCTGTTTTTT. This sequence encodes CASSRTTGVGSGELFF.

Here the CDR3 reads CASSEGSGVFGELFF. CDR3 nucleotides: TGTGCCAGCAGTGAAGGTAGCGGGGTTTTCGGGGAGCTGTTTTTT. This chain uses TRBV6-1 with TRBJ2-2; 8 bases are a match to TRBD2. V lost 1 base to trimming and J lost 7 bases; unmatched junction nucleotides: 5. The germline V gene encodes CDR1 MNHNS and CDR2 SASEGT. CDR3 size: 15 residues.

CDR3 sequence: CASSIGQATDTQYF. CDR3 bases: TGTGCCAGTAGTATAGGACAGGCCACAGATACGCAGTATTTT. The chain is built from TRBV19 and TRBJ2-3; TRBD1 might be the D (6 bases). Trimming took 1 base from V and 2 from J, leaving 7 bases between them. CDR1 and CDR2 (germline): LNHDA, SQIVND (reference sequence). The CDR3 runs 14 residues.

In nucleotides, the CDR3 is TGTGCCAGCAGCCGCGGACAGGGGGCGGAGACCCAGTACTTC. Protein product: CASSRGQGAETQYF. The gene calls are TRBV5-5 and TRBJ2-5, with 11 bases that match TRBD1. Germline V gene data show CDR1 as SGHKS and CDR2 as YYEKEE (reference sequence). Trimming took 4 bases from V and 5 from J; bases not matched to a gene: 4. The CDR3 contains 14 residues.

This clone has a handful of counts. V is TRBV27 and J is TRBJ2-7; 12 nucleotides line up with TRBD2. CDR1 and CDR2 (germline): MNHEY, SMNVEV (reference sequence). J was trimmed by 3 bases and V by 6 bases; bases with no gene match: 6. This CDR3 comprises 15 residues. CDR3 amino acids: CASSKTSGGNYEQYF. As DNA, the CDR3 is TGTGCCAGCAGCAAGACTAGCGGGGGAAACTACGAGCAGTACTTC.

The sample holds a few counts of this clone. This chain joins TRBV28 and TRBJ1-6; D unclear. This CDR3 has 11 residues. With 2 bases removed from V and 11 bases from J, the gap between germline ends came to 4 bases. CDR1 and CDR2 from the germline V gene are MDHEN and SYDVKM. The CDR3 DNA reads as TGTGCCAGCAGTTTAGAGGCACCCCTCCACTTT. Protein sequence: CASSLEAPLHF.

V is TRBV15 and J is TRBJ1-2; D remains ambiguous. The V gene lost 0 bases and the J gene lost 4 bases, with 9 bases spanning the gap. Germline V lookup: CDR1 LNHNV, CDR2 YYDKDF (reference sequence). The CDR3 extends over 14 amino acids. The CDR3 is CATSREKTFYGYTF. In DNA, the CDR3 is TGTGCCACCAGCAGAGAAAAAACATTCTATGGCTACACCTTC.

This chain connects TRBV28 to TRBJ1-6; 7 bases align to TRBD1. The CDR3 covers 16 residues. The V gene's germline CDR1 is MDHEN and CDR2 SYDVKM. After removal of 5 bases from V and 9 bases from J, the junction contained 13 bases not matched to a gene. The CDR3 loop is CASSILSGTEFSPLHF. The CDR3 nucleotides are TGTGCCAGCAGTATTTTGTCCGGGACAGAATTTTCACCCCTCCACTTT.

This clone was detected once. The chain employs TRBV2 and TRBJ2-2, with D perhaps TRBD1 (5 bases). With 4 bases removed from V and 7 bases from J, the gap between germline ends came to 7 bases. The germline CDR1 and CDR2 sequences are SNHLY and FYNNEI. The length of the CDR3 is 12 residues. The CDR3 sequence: CASSVGVGELFF. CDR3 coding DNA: TGTGCCAGCAGTGTAGGGGTCGGGGAGCTGTTTTTT.

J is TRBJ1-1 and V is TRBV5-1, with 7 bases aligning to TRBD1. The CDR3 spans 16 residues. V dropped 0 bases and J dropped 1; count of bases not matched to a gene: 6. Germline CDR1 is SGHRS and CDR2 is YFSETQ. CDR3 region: CASSLDTGASNTEAFF. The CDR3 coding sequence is TGCGCCAGCAGCTTGGATACAGGGGCCTCGAACACTGAAGCTTTCTTT.

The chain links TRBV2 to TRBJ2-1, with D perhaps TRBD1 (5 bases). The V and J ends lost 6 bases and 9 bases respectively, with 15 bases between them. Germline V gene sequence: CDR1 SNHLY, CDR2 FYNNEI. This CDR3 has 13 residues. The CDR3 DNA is TGTGCCAGCAGGGATGACAGACGCGTTGAGCAGTTCTTC. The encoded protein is CASRDDRRVEQFF.

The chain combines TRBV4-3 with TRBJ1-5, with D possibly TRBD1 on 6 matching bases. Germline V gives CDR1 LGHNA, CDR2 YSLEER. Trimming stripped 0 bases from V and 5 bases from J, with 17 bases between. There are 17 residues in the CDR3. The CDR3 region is CASSQDLGAVLYQPQHF. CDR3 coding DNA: TGCGCCAGCAGCCAAGATTTGGGGGCCGTACTGTATCAGCCCCAGCATTTT.

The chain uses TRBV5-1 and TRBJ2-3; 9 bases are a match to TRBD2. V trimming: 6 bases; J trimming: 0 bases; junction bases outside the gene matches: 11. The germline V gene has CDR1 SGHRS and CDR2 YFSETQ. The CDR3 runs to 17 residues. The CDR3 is CASTRRSGGSSTDTQYF. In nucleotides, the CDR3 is TGCGCCAGCACCCGGAGGAGCGGGGGGTCCAGCACAGATACGCAGTATTTT.

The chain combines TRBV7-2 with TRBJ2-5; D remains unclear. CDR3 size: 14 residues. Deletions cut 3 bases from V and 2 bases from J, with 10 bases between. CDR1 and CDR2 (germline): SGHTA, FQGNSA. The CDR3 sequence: CASSLSPVQETQYF. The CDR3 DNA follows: TGTGCCAGCAGCTTGTCCCCCGTACAAGAGACCCAGTACTTC.

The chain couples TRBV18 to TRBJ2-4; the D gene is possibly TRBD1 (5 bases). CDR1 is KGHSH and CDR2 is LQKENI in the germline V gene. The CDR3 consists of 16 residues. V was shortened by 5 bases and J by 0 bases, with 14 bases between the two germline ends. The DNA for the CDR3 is TGTGCCAGCTCATCCAAGACAGAACTAGCCAAAAACATTCAGTACTTC. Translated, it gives CASSSKTELAKNIQYF.

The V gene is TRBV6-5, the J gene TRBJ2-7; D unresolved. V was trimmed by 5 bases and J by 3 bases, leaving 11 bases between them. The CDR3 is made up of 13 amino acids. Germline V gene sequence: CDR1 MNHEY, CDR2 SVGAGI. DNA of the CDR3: TGTGCCAGCAGTCCCCAGGTGGGCTACGAGCAGTACGTC. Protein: CASSPQVGYEQYV.

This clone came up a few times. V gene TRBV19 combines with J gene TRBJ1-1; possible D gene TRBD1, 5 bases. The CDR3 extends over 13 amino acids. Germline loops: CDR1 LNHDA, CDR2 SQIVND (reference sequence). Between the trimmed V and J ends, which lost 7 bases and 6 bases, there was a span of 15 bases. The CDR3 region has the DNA TGTGCCAGTACTCAGGCCCCGGGGGCTGAAGCTTTCTTT. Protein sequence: CASTQAPGAEAFF.